The next 29 T cell receptor beta chains were all read from a single sample in a study of blood T cell repertoires in COVID-19. Here immunoSEQ multiplex PCR was the method, and the copy in TCRdb shows in-frame clones only, minus some. The table records tens of thousands of clones, approximately 90% of them present only once. Sequencing was done on a sample of peripheral blood. These receptors all come from an elderly man with acute or convalescent COVID-19.

The chain employs TRBV28 and TRBJ1-5, with D possibly TRBD1 on 6 matching bases. Germline CDR1 reads MDHEN; CDR2 reads SYDVKM. Trimming left V 2 bases short and J 5 bases short, with 10 bases between. This CDR3 is 14 amino acids long. The CDR3 coding sequence is TGTGCCAGCAGTTTACACAGGGCGGATCAGCCCCAGCATTTT. This codes for CASSLHRADQPQHF.

The rearrangement links TRBV5-6 to TRBJ2-3, with TRBD2 matching 13 bases. Germline lookup yields CDR1 SGHDT and CDR2 YYEEEE. The CDR3 runs to 15 residues. The ends lost 4 bases at V and 5 bases at J; junction bases unmatched: 4. The CDR3 loop reads CASSQTSGGKDTQYF. In nucleotides, the CDR3 is TGTGCCAGCAGCCAGACTAGCGGGGGGAAAGATACGCAGTATTTT.

V usage is TRBV7-8 and J usage is TRBJ1-2; a weak D match, TRBD1 (5 bases). CDR1 is SGHVS, CDR2 FQNEAQ, per germline. This CDR3 has 14 residues. V lost 2 bases to trimming and J lost 0 bases, with 7 bases between them. The CDR3 region is CASSLPTANYGYTF. The DNA of the CDR3 is TGTGCCAGCAGCTTACCGACAGCTAACTATGGCTACACCTTC.

This clone was seen just once. The rearrangement joins TRBV6-5 to TRBJ1-2, with D tentatively TRBD1 (5 bases). The germline CDR1 and CDR2 sequences are MNHEY and SVGAGI. The V and J ends lost 5 bases and 4 bases respectively, with 8 bases between them. The CDR3 length is 12 residues. The CDR3 DNA reads as TGTGCCAGCAGTCGACAGTCCTATGGCTACACCTTC. As protein: CASSRQSYGYTF.

The chain employs TRBV5-1 and TRBJ2-1; 10 bases agree with TRBD2. Germline V gene data show CDR1 as SGHRS and CDR2 as YFSETQ. The J segment lost 0 bases and the V segment lost 2 bases, leaving 2 bases of the junction unmatched. This CDR3 has 16 amino acids. CDR3 sequence (DNA): TGCGCCAGCAGCTTTAGCGGGGGGTCCTCCTACAATGAGCAGTTCTTC. The encoded protein is CASSFSGGSSYNEQFF. Supplemented by reference TRBV5-1 and TRBJ2-1, the full variable domain reads KAGVTQTPRYLIKTRGQQVTLSCSPISGHRSVSWYQQTPGQGLQFLFEYFSETQRNKGNFPGRFSGRQFSNSRSEMNVSTLELGDSALYLCASSFSGGSSYNEQFFGPGTRLTVL.

The gene calls are TRBV28 and TRBJ2-1; 7 bases align to TRBD2. The CDR3 totals 17 residues. J gave up 5 bases and V 6 bases, and 16 bases lay outside the gene matches. The germline gives CDR1 MDHEN, CDR2 SYDVKM. CDR3: CASSPTGGPFIDNEQFF. For the CDR3, the DNA is TGTGCCAGCAGCCCTACGGGGGGTCCCTTCATAGACAATGAGCAGTTCTTC. Supplemented by reference TRBV28 and TRBJ2-1, the full variable domain reads DVKVTQSSRYLVKRTGEKVFLECVQDMDHENMFWYRQDPGLGLRLIYFSYDVKMKEKGDIPEGYSVSREKKERFSLILESASTNQTSMYLCASSPTGGPFIDNEQFFGPGTRLTVL.

This sequence joins TRBV2 and TRBJ1-4; the match to TRBD1 covers 7 bases. The CDR3 runs 13 residues. Trimming at V came to 3 bases and at J to 8 bases, leaving 3 bases not matched to a gene. The germline V gene encodes CDR1 SNHLY and CDR2 FYNNEI. The CDR3 here is CASSDVDREKLFF. The CDR3 DNA reads as TGTGCCAGCAGTGATGTGGACAGGGAAAAACTGTTTTTT.

The chain combines TRBV18 with TRBJ2-6; TRBD1 matches at 12 bases. This CDR3 is 19 amino acids long. The germline CDR1 and CDR2 sequences are KGHSH and LQKENI. Trimming at V came to 5 bases and at J to 2 bases, leaving 10 bases not matched to a gene. In DNA, the CDR3 is TGTGCCAGCTCAGCTATGGACGGGACAGGGGGCGCTGGGGCCAACGTCCTGACTTTC. Amino acids: CASSAMDGTGGAGANVLTF.

The chain combines TRBV5-1 with TRBJ1-4; a weak D match, TRBD1 (6 bases). With 4 bases removed from V and 3 bases from J, the gap between germline ends came to 13 bases. Germline V gene data show CDR1 as SGHRS and CDR2 as YFSETQ. The CDR3 has 15 amino acids. CDR3 protein: CASSQQGGPNEKLFF. The CDR3 nucleotides are TGCGCCAGCAGCCAACAGGGAGGGCCTAATGAAAAACTGTTTTTT. Together with reference TRBV5-1 and TRBJ1-4, the CDR3 gives the full variable domain: KAGVTQTPRYLIKTRGQQVTLSCSPISGHRSVSWYQQTPGQGLQFLFEYFSETQRNKGNFPGRFSGRQFSNSRSEMNVSTLELGDSALYLCASSQQGGPNEKLFFGSGTQLSVL.

The V and J genes are TRBV7-2 and TRBJ2-1; 8 bases are a match to TRBD2. This CDR3 contains 17 residues. The junction had 12 bases not matched to a gene; V was cut back by 2 bases and J by 6 bases. Per the germline V gene, CDR1 is SGHTA and CDR2 is FQGNSA. CDR3 loop: CASSLSLAGRSGNEQFF. CDR3 DNA sequence: TGTGCCAGCAGCTTATCTTTAGCGGGGAGGTCAGGCAATGAGCAGTTCTTC.

The gene calls are TRBV30 and TRBJ1-5, with 9 positions matching TRBD1. The junction had 7 bases not matched to a gene; V was cut back by 3 bases and J by 7 bases. Germline loops: CDR1 GTSNPN, CDR2 SVGIG (reference sequence). This CDR3 spans 14 amino acids. CDR3 in amino acids: CAWSSTGGGQPQHF. In nucleotides, the CDR3 is TGTGCCTGGAGCTCAACAGGGGGCGGACAGCCCCAGCATTTT.

The J gene is TRBJ1-5, the V gene TRBV19; D ambiguous. The V gene lost 8 bases and the J gene lost 3 bases, with 11 bases spanning the gap. Germline lookup yields CDR1 LNHDA and CDR2 SQIVND (reference sequence). The CDR3 sequence is 13 residues long. The CDR3 DNA follows: TGTGCCAGTGGTGGGAGTTCCAATCAGCCCCAGCATTTT. Residues: CASGGSSNQPQHF.

The chain recombines TRBV6-2 or TRBV6-3 with TRBJ1-2; maybe TRBD1 (5 bases). In germline, CDR1 is MNHEY, CDR2 SVGEGT. V was pared by 2 bases and J by 1 base, with 17 bases between. This CDR3 is 17 amino acids long. The CDR3 DNA sequence: TGTGCCAGCAGTTACGGGAGGGAGGTTGACAGTAACTATGGCTACACCTTC. Translated: CASSYGREVDSNYGYTF.

V and J are TRBV11-2 and TRBJ2-7, with 8 bases lining up with TRBD1. Germline V gene data show CDR1 as SGHAT and CDR2 as FQNNGV. Trimming at V came to 4 bases and at J to 5 bases, leaving 7 bases not matched to a gene. The CDR3 runs 14 residues. The CDR3 loop reads CASSSHPTGDEQYF. As DNA, the CDR3 is TGTGCCAGCAGCTCCCACCCGACAGGGGACGAGCAGTACTTC.

The chain couples TRBV7-2 to TRBJ1-3; a weak D match, TRBD1 (5 bases). The CDR3 spans 13 residues. Germline-derived CDR1 and CDR2 are SGHTA and FQGNSA. V lost 4 bases and J 8 bases, leaving 12 bases between the germline ends. Here the CDR3 reads CASSSGFGYTIYF. The CDR3 DNA follows: TGTGCCAGCAGCTCAGGGTTCGGGTACACCATATATTTT.

This clone was recorded once. The rearrangement joins TRBV7-3 to TRBJ2-5; TRBD1 might be the D (7 bases). Germline CDR1 and CDR2: SGHTA and FQGTGA. V shed 3 bases and J shed 0 bases, with 11 bases lying between them. The CDR3 extends over 15 amino acids. The CDR3 protein is CASSFAGTDQETQYF. The CDR3, as DNA: TGTGCCAGCAGCTTTGCGGGGACAGACCAAGAGACCCAGTACTTC.

The chain joins TRBV19 to TRBJ2-5, with TRBD2 identical over 9 bases. There are 16 residues in the CDR3. Germline values: CDR1 LNHDA, CDR2 SQIVND (reference sequence). The V and J ends lost 7 bases and 2 bases, in that order; junction bases with no gene match: 11. CDR3 coding DNA: TGTGCCAGTACTGACCGAGCGGGGGGAGGACAAGAGACCCAGTACTTC. Its translation is CASTDRAGGGQETQYF.

The chain carries TRBV14 and TRBJ2-3; TRBD2 matches 8 bases. Germline CDR1 and CDR2: SGHDN and FVKESK. The V gene end was trimmed by 4 bases and the J gene end by 5 bases; junction bases not matched to a gene: 5. The CDR3 extends over 14 amino acids. The CDR3, as DNA: TGTGCCAGCAGCCGTCGGGGGGGCTTAGATACGCAGTATTTT. It encodes CASSRRGGLDTQYF.

This chain links TRBV6-1 with TRBJ1-1; D is possibly TRBD1 (6 bases). The germline V gene encodes CDR1 MNHNS and CDR2 SASEGT. The CDR3 has 14 amino acids. V was clipped by 3 bases and J by 1 base, with 9 bases between them. CDR3 DNA: TGTGCCAGCAGTGAGACAGGTGGGAACACTGAAGCTTTCTTT. Amino acid sequence: CASSETGGNTEAFF.

The V call is TRBV5-1, the J call TRBJ1-1, with D possibly being TRBD1 (5 bases). Between the trimmed V and J ends, which lost 1 base and 4 bases, there was a span of 11 bases. CDR1 and CDR2 (germline): SGHRS, YFSETQ. The CDR3 totals 14 residues. The CDR3 is CASSLQGEGTEAFF. Here the CDR3 DNA reads TGCGCCAGCAGCTTGCAAGGGGAGGGCACTGAAGCTTTCTTT.

The chain joins TRBV7-9 to TRBJ1-2, with D perhaps TRBD1 (5 bases). Germline V CDR1 and CDR2: SEHNR, FQNEAQ (reference sequence). Trimming removed 1 base from V and 2 bases from J, with 14 bases in between. The CDR3 is 16 residues long. The CDR3 spells CASSLGPQTVNYGYTF. CDR3 DNA sequence: TGTGCCAGCAGCTTAGGCCCCCAGACAGTCAACTATGGCTACACCTTC.

CDR3 sequence: CASRVQGAYGYTF. The CDR3 nucleotides read TGTGCCAGCAGGGTACAGGGGGCCTATGGCTACACCTTC. The J gene is TRBJ1-2, the V gene TRBV28; TRBD1 aligns across 9 bases. Per germline, CDR1 MDHEN and CDR2 SYDVKM. V lost 6 bases, J lost 4 bases, and 3 bases stayed unmatched. The CDR3 runs to 13 residues.

V and J are TRBV10-3 and TRBJ2-5, with D possibly being TRBD2 (5 bases). Per the germline V gene, CDR1 is ENHRY and CDR2 is SYGVKD. The CDR3 has 14 amino acids. With 5 bases removed from V and 2 bases from J, the gap between germline ends came to 12 bases. In nucleotides, the CDR3 is TGTGCCATCAGTAACTTAGGAGGTCAAGAGACCCAGTACTTC. Its protein product is CAISNLGGQETQYF.

The genes are TRBV29-1 and TRBJ2-4, with 7 positions matching TRBD2. Per germline, CDR1 SQVTM and CDR2 ANQGSEA. J gave up 6 bases and V 2 bases, and 7 bases lay outside the gene matches. The CDR3 contains 14 residues. The CDR3 DNA is TGCAGCGTTGAACCGCGGGGGAGGGGAAACATTCAGTACTTC. Its protein is CSVEPRGRGNIQYF.

This chain uses TRBV5-5 with TRBJ2-3, with 7 bases fitting TRBD2. There are 15 residues in the CDR3. Germline V gives CDR1 SGHKS, CDR2 YYEKEE (reference sequence). V was pared by 3 bases and J by 0 bases, with 4 bases of the junction left unmatched. In nucleotides, the CDR3 is TGTGCCAGCAGCTCAGCGGGGACTAGCACAGATACGCAGTATTTT. It translates to CASSSAGTSTDTQYF.

V is TRBV7-2 and J is TRBJ2-5, with D tentatively TRBD1 (6 bases). This CDR3 comprises 14 residues. Trimming shortened V by 4 bases and J by 2 bases, and 11 bases separated the two germline ends. The V gene's germline CDR1 is SGHTA and CDR2 FQGNSA. CDR3 protein: CASSSDREQETQYF. The CDR3 DNA sequence: TGTGCCAGCAGCTCGGACAGAGAGCAAGAGACCCAGTACTTC.

This chain uses TRBV19 with TRBJ1-4; no clear D gene. Germline CDR1 and CDR2: LNHDA and SQIVND (reference sequence). The CDR3 is made up of 13 amino acids. The V gene lost 5 bases and the J gene lost 13 bases, with 17 bases spanning the gap. The CDR3 region is CASSELGAPRLFF. Here the CDR3 DNA reads TGTGCCAGTAGTGAGTTAGGAGCTCCCCGACTGTTTTTT.

The chain is built from TRBV24-1 and TRBJ1-4; possible D gene TRBD1, 5 bases. V was cut by 9 bases and J by 3 bases, with 10 bases left in between. This CDR3 has 13 amino acids. The germline CDR1 and CDR2 sequences are KGHDR and SFDVKD. The CDR3 DNA sequence: TGTGCCACCGACAGTTCATCTAATGAAAAACTGTTTTTT. Protein product: CATDSSSNEKLFF.

The chain employs TRBV18 and TRBJ1-1; 7 bases are a match to TRBD1. The CDR3 has 17 amino acids. The V gene's germline CDR1 is KGHSH and CDR2 LQKENI. V shed 2 bases, J shed 2 bases, and the junction held 11 bases outside the gene matches. The CDR3 here is CASSPVDTSGGNTEAFF. CDR3 nucleotides: TGTGCCAGCTCACCAGTGGACACCTCAGGGGGAAACACTGAAGCTTTCTTT.